Listed here is a single TCR beta chain. Its target is unknown. This sample was taken from a study of T cells after yellow fever vaccination. The wider study: Fractions of limited cellularity were prepared by means of SMART-Seq v4 Ultra Low Input. Overall study results and limits: Clones from primary vaccination mostly reappeared after the booster (approximately 95% CD4, around 90% CD8).

Each CDR3 protein is one row after TCRdb ran MiXCR on the 5' RACE reads. The sample shows roughly 250,000 distinct CDR3 sequences, approximately 12% of them seen only once. Trimming stripped 0 bases from V and 7 bases from J, with 15 bases between. The germline V gene encodes CDR1 SGDLS and CDR2 YYNGEE. CDR3 length equals 15 residues. The receptor was derived from a man aged 25 to 45 who received the YFV17D yellow fever vaccine. This specimen consisted of CD4+ T cells sorted from PBMCs, obtained 45 days after the yellow fever booster vaccination. V is TRBV9 and J is TRBJ2-3; D possibly corresponds to TRBD2 (6 bases). The CDR3 DNA is TGTGCCAGCAGCGTAGCAGGTTCGAGGGACTATACGCAGTATTTT. Translated: CASSVAGSRDYTQYF. Based on the CDR3 plus reference TRBV9 and TRBJ2-3, the full variable domain is DSGVTQTPKHLITATGQRVTLRCSPRSGDLSVYWYQQSLDQGLQFLIQYYNGEERAKGNILERFSAQQFPDLHSELNLSSLELGDSALYFCASSVAGSRDYTQYFGPGTRLTVL.